One sample yielded the 21 T cell receptor beta chains listed below, sequenced in a study of blood T cells in healthy people across ages. A second PCR of roughly 7 to 11 cycles used a sample-barcoded 5' primer and a J-beta primer mix. One entry per CDR3 protein results from TCRdb running MiXCR on the 5' RACE reads. Counted here are around 1.1 million distinct CDR3 sequences, around two fifths occurring once; the ten biggest clones make up around 13%. Sequenced input: blood. The receptors were gathered from a man in his late teens or twenties in good health.

This clonotype has more than one count but fewer than ten. The gene calls are TRBV7-2 and TRBJ2-1, with D perhaps being TRBD1 or TRBD2 (5 bases each). Germline CDR1 SGHTA, CDR2 FQGNSA. CDR3 length: 16 residues. Trimming took off 2 bases at V and 8 bases at J, with 19 bases between the two ends. CDR3 amino acids: CASSLRDGEPRYEQFF. CDR3 DNA sequence: TGTGCCAGCAGCTTAAGGGACGGAGAGCCACGGTATGAGCAGTTCTTC.

This clonotype was found a few times. This rearrangement joins TRBV28 to TRBJ2-5; TRBD1 matches 10 bases. The trim removed 2 bases at V and 11 bases at J, leaving 8 bases unmatched. The CDR3 consists of 14 residues. From germline, CDR1 is MDHEN and CDR2 SYDVKM. The CDR3: CASSLRQGAREQYF. CDR3 in DNA: TGTGCCAGCAGTTTAAGACAGGGGGCGCGGGAGCAGTACTTC.

This clonotype has a handful of counts. V is TRBV7-2 and J is TRBJ1-4, with 9 bases fitting TRBD1. The CDR3 consists of 15 residues. The germline V gene encodes CDR1 SGHTA and CDR2 FQGNSA. The V gene end was trimmed by 1 base and the J gene end by 10 bases; junction bases not matched to a gene: 7. The CDR3 protein is CASSLGDRVRPKLFF. In DNA, the CDR3 is TGTGCCAGCAGCTTAGGGGACAGGGTTCGTCCAAAACTGTTTTTT.

There are a few counts of this clonotype. V usage is TRBV7-9 and J usage is TRBJ2-1, with D tentatively TRBD1 (6 bases). Germline V lookup: CDR1 SEHNR, CDR2 FQNEAQ (reference sequence). V was shortened by 2 bases and J by 5 bases, with 16 bases between the two germline ends. This CDR3 comprises 16 residues. This CDR3 reads CASSLFTGSLNNEQFF. DNA for the CDR3: TGTGCCAGCAGCTTATTTACAGGGAGTTTAAACAATGAGCAGTTCTTC.

The chain carries TRBV28 and TRBJ1-5; D is unclear. The V gene's germline CDR1 is MDHEN and CDR2 SYDVKM. CDR3 size: 12 residues. V dropped 9 bases and J dropped 0 bases, with 6 bases sitting between them. The CDR3 loop reads CASTSSNQPQHF. In nucleotides, the CDR3 is TGTGCCAGTACTAGTAGCAATCAGCCCCAGCATTTT.

This clonotype turned up a few times. This sequence joins TRBV7-9 and TRBJ1-1; D is unresolved. V was cut by 1 base and J by 7 bases, with 10 bases left in between. The CDR3 is made up of 13 amino acids. Germline V gene sequence: CDR1 SEHNR, CDR2 FQNEAQ (reference sequence). The CDR3 DNA sequence: TGTGCCAGCAGCTTAGAACGTAACGGTGAAGCTTTCTTT. Its protein product is CASSLERNGEAFF.

V usage is TRBV27 and J usage is TRBJ1-4; D unresolved. Germline V gives CDR1 MNHEY, CDR2 SMNVEV (reference sequence). The CDR3 contains 13 residues. Trimming shortened V by 5 bases and J by 8 bases, and 12 bases separated the two germline ends. CDR3: CASSTLDGEKLFF. The DNA for the CDR3 is TGTGCCAGCAGTACTCTGGACGGAGAAAAACTGTTTTTT.

The CDR3 DNA reads as TGTGCCAGCAGTTTTACACAGAACACTGAAGCTTTCTTT. It specifies CASSFTQNTEAFF. V gene TRBV12-3 or TRBV12-4 combines with J gene TRBJ1-1; D not certain. CDR3 length: 13 residues. The V and J ends lost 3 bases and 1 base respectively, with 6 bases between them.

This clonotype was picked up a small number of times. This chain uses TRBV4-3 with TRBJ2-3; TRBD1 matches at 12 bases. V trimming: 4 bases; J trimming: 4 bases; junction bases outside the gene matches: 9. Germline V gene data show CDR1 as LGHNA and CDR2 as YSLEER. There are 17 residues in the CDR3. CDR3 region: CASSRHWGQGAADTQYF. As DNA, the CDR3 is TGCGCCAGCAGCCGGCACTGGGGACAGGGGGCTGCAGATACGCAGTATTTT.

This rearrangement joins TRBV7-9 to TRBJ2-1, with 7 positions matching TRBD2. Germline lookup yields CDR1 SEHNR and CDR2 FQNEAQ (reference sequence). The CDR3 has 12 residues. The V gene end was trimmed by 0 bases and the J gene end by 14 bases; junction bases not matched to a gene: 4. CDR3 loop: CASSLAREGEFF. CDR3 bases: TGTGCCAGCAGCTTAGCGAGGGAGGGTGAGTTCTTC.

This clonotype was observed a few times. V gene TRBV5-1 combines with J gene TRBJ1-2, with TRBD1 matching 7 bases. V was pared by 4 bases and J by 6 bases, with 3 bases of the junction left unmatched. Germline V gene lookup returns CDR1 SGHRS and CDR2 YFSETQ. CDR3 length: 12 amino acids. The CDR3 DNA is TGCGCCAGCAGCCAAGACAGGGATGGCTACACCTTC. Encoded protein: CASSQDRDGYTF.

The chain has TRBV7-9 and TRBJ1-5, with D uncertain. V gave up 5 bases and J gave up 4 bases, with 18 bases separating them. Germline V gene lookup returns CDR1 SEHNR and CDR2 FQNEAQ (reference sequence). The CDR3 totals 16 residues. CDR3 region: CASSDQISDSNQPQHF. The CDR3 DNA follows: TGTGCCAGCAGCGACCAAATATCGGACTCGAATCAGCCCCAGCATTTT.

V is TRBV6-5 and J is TRBJ1-3; D gene ambiguous. V was clipped by 4 bases and J by 5 bases, with 18 bases between them. Germline lookup yields CDR1 MNHEY and CDR2 SVGAGI. The CDR3 extends over 16 amino acids. The CDR3 region is CASSFSFASGRNTIYF. The DNA for the CDR3 is TGTGCCAGCAGTTTCTCGTTCGCCTCCGGGAGAAACACCATATATTTT.

About this clonotype itself: The junction shows a germline mismatch at one end, possibly a read error. The gene calls are TRBV5-1 and TRBJ1-1; 9 bases map to TRBD1. CDR3 length: 15 residues. Per the germline V gene, CDR1 is SGHRS and CDR2 is YFSETQ. The CDR3 loop reads CVSSLGTGSNTEAFF. CDR3 DNA sequence: TGCGTCAGCAGCTTGGGGACAGGGTCGAACACTGAAGCTTTCTTT.

This clonotype was seen more than once but under ten times. V gene TRBV10-3 combines with J gene TRBJ2-6; D may be TRBD1 (6 bases). Germline loops: CDR1 ENHRY, CDR2 SYGVKD. The CDR3 totals 15 residues. V was trimmed by 6 bases and J by 2 bases, leaving 11 bases between them. The chain's CDR3 is CAISAPGAGANVLTF. The CDR3 DNA follows: TGTGCCATCAGCGCTCCAGGGGCTGGGGCCAACGTCCTGACTTTC.

The chain uses TRBV27 and TRBJ1-5; D call uncertain. This CDR3 has 14 residues. V lost 5 bases and J lost 0, with 8 bases in between. Germline CDR1 reads MNHEY; CDR2 reads SMNVEV (reference sequence). The CDR3 spells CASSPLYSNQPQHF. The CDR3 coding sequence is TGTGCCAGCAGTCCCCTTTATAGCAATCAGCCCCAGCATTTT.

The chain has TRBV19 and TRBJ2-2; no clear D gene. Germline loops: CDR1 LNHDA, CDR2 SQIVND (reference sequence). The CDR3 sequence is 14 residues long. The germline V and J ends were trimmed by 0 bases and 1 base, with 3 bases remaining between them. The CDR3 region is CASSIDLNTGELFF. The DNA for the CDR3 is TGTGCCAGTAGTATAGATCTGAACACCGGGGAGCTGTTTTTT. Together with reference TRBV19 and TRBJ2-2, the CDR3 gives the full variable domain: DGGITQSPKYLFRKEGQNVTLSCEQNLNHDAMYWYRQDPGQGLRLIYYSQIVNDFQKGDIAEGYSVSREKKESFPLTVTSAQKNPTAFYLCASSIDLNTGELFFGEGSRLTVL.

This sequence joins TRBV6-6 and TRBJ1-6, with no clear D. Trimming removed 0 bases at V and 7 bases at J, with 4 bases between. The length of the CDR3 is 13 residues. The V gene's germline CDR1 is MNHNY and CDR2 SVGAGI (reference sequence). CDR3 bases: TGTGCCAGCAGTTACTCAGAGAATTCACCCCTCCACTTT. Residues: CASSYSENSPLHF.

This chain connects TRBV6-1 to TRBJ2-1, with a weak D call TRBD1 (5 bases). V lost 6 bases to trimming and J lost 15 bases, with 21 bases between them. The germline V gene has CDR1 MNHNS and CDR2 SASEGT. CDR3 length equals 13 residues. The CDR3, as DNA: TGTGCCAGCAGCGATCTAGGGTGGACAAAGGCGTTCTTC. It codes for CASSDLGWTKAFF.

This clonotype was seen only a few times. The chain is built from TRBV7-2 and TRBJ1-4, with D possibly TRBD1 on 5 matching bases. The germline CDR1 and CDR2 sequences are SGHTA and FQGNSA. V gave up 5 bases and J gave up 10 bases, with 11 bases separating them. This CDR3 comprises 12 residues. The CDR3 protein is CASSPQGGKLFF. In DNA form, the CDR3 reads TGTGCCAGCAGCCCCCAGGGAGGAAAACTGTTTTTT.

CDR3 in amino acids: CAISETQPHEQFF. CDR3 bases: TGTGCCATCAGTGAGACCCAACCACATGAGCAGTTCTTC. This chain connects TRBV10-3 to TRBJ2-1, with D uncertain. The germline gives CDR1 ENHRY, CDR2 SYGVKD. CDR3 length equals 13 residues. Trimming cost V 2 bases and J 8 bases, with 10 bases left between them.